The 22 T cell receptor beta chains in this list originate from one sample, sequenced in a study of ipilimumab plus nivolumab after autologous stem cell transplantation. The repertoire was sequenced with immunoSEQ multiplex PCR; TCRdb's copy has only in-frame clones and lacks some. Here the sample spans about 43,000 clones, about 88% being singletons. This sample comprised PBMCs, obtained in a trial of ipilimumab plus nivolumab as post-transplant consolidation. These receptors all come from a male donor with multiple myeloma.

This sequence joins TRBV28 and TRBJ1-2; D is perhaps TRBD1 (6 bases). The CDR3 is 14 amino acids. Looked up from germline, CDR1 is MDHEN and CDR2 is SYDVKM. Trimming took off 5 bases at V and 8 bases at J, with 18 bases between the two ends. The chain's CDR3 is CASSPGGGNGGYTF. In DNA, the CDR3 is TGTGCCAGCAGTCCCGGAGGGGGAAATGGGGGCTACACCTTC.

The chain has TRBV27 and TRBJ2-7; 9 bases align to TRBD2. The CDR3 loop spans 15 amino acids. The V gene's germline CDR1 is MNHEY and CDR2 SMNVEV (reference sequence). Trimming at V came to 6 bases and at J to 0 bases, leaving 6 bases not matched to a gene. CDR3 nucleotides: TGTGCCAGCAGCAAACTTAGCGGGAGCTCCTACGAGCAGTACTTC. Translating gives CASSKLSGSSYEQYF.

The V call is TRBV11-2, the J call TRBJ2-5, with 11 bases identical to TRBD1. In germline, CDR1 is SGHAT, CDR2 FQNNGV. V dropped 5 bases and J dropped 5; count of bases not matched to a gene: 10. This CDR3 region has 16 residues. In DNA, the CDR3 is TGTGCCAGCAGCCGCGGGACAGGGGGTGCGGGGGAGACCCAGTACTTC. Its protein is CASSRGTGGAGETQYF.

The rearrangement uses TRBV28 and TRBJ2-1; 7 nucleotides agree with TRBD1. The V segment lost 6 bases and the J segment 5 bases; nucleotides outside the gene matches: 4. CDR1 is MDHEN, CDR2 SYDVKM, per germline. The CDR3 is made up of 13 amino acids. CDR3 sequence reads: CASSPTGNNEQFF. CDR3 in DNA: TGTGCCAGCAGCCCGACAGGGAACAATGAGCAGTTCTTC.

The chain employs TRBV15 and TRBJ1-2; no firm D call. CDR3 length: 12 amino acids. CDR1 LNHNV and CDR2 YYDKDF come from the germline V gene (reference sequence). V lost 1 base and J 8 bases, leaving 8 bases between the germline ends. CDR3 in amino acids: CATSRAAGGYTF. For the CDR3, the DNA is TGTGCCACCAGCAGAGCCGCCGGCGGCTACACCTTC.

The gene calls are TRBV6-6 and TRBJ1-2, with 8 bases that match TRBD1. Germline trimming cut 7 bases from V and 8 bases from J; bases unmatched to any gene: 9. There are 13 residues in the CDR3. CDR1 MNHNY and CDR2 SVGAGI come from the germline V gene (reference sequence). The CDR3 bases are TGTGCCAGCACCCGGGACAGGTTGGAAGGCTACACCTTC. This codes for CASTRDRLEGYTF.

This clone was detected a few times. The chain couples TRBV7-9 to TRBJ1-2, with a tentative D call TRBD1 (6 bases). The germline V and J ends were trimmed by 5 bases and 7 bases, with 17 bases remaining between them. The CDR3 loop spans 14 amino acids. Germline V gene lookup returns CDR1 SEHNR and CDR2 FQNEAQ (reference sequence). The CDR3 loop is CASSVQGRGSGYTF. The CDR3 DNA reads TGTGCCAGCAGCGTACAGGGCAGGGGATCTGGCTACACCTTC.

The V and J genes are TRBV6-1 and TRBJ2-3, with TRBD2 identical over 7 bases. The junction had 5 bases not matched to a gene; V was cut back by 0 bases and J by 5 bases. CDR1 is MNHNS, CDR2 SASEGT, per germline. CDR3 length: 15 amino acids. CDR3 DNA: TGTGCCAGCAGTGAAGCCCAGGGCGGGGGAGATACGCAGTATTTT. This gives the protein CASSEAQGGGDTQYF.

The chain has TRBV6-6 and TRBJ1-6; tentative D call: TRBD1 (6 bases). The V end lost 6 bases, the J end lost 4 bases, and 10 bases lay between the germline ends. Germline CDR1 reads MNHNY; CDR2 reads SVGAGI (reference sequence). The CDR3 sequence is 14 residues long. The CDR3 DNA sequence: TGTGCCAGCAGCGGGACACATTATAATTCACCCCTCCACTTT. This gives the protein CASSGTHYNSPLHF.

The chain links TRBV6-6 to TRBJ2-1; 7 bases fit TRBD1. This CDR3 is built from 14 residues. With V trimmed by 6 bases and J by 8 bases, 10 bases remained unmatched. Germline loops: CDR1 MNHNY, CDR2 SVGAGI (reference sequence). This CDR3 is CASSTDRLGDEQFF. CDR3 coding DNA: TGTGCCAGCAGCACGGACAGGCTGGGGGATGAGCAGTTCTTC.

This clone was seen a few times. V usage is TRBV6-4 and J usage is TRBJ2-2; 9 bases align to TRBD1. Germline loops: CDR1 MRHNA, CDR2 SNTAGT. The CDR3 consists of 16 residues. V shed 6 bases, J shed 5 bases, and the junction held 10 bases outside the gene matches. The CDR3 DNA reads TGTGCCAGCAGCATTACGACAGGGGGAAAGACCGGGGAGCTGTTTTTT. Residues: CASSITTGGKTGELFF.

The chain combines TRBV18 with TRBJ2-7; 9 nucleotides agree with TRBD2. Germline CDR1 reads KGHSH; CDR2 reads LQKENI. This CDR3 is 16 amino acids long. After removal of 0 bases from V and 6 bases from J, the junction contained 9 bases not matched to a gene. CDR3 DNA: TGTGCCAGCTCACCACCGGCGGGAGGGCGAAGAGGCGAGCAGTACTTC. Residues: CASSPPAGGRRGEQYF.

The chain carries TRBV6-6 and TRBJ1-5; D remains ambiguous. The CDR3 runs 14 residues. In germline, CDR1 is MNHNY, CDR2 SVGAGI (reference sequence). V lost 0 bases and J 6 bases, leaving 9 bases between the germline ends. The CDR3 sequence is CASSYSSIGQPQHF. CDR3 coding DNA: TGTGCCAGCAGTTACTCTAGTATCGGTCAGCCCCAGCATTTT.

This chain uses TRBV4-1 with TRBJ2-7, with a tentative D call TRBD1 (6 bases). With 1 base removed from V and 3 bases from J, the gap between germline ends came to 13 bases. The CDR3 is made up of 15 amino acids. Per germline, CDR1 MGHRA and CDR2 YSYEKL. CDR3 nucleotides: TGCGCCAGCAGCCAAGCCAGGGACACCTACTACGAGCAGTACTTC. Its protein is CASSQARDTYYEQYF.

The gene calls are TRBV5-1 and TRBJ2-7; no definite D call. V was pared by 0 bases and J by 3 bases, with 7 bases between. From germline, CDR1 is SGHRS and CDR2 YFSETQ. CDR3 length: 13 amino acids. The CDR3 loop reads CASSLAGIYEQYF. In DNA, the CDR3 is TGCGCCAGCAGCTTGGCTGGGATCTACGAGCAGTACTTC.

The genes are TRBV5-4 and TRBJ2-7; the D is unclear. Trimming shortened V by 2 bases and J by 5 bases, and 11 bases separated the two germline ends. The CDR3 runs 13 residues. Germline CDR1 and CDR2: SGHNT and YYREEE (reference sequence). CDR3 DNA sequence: TGTGCCAGCAGCTTACCGTCGACCAACGAGCAGTACTTC. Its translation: CASSLPSTNEQYF.

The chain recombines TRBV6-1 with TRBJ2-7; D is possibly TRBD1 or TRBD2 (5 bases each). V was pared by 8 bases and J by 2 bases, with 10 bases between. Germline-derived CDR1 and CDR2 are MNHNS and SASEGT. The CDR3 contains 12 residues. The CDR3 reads CASRDVTYEQYF. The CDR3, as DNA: TGTGCCAGCCGGGACGTTACCTACGAGCAGTACTTC.

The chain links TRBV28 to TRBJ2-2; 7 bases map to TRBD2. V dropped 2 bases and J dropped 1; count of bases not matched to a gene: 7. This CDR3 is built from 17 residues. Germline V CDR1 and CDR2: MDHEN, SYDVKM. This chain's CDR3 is CASSLRRGSLNTGELFF. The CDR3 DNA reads TGTGCCAGCAGTTTAAGGCGCGGGAGCCTGAACACCGGGGAGCTGTTTTTT.

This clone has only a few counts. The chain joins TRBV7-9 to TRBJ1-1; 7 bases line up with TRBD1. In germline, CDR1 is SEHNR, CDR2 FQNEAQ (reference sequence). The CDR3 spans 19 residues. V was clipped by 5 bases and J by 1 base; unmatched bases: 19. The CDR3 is CASSPRTGGVRKSNTEAFF. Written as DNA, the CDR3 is TGTGCCAGCAGCCCCAGGACAGGAGGAGTCAGGAAGTCGAACACTGAAGCTTTCTTT.

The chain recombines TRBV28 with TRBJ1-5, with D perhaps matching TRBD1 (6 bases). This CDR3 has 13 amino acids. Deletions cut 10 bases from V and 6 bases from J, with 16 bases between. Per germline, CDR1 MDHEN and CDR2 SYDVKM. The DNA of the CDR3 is TGTGCCACCGAGAGACAGGCGGGTCAGCCCCAGCATTTT. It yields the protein CATERQAGQPQHF. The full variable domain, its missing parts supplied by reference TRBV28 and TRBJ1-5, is DVKVTQSSRYLVKRTGEKVFLECVQDMDHENMFWYRQDPGLGLRLIYFSYDVKMKEKGDIPEGYSVSREKKERFSLILESASTNQTSMYLCATERQAGQPQHFGDGTRLSIL.

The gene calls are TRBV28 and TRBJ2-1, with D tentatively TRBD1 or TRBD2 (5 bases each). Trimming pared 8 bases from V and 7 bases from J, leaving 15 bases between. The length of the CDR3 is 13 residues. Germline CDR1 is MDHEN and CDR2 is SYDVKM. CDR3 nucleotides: TGTGCCAGCCGGGGCGGAGCTTGGAATGAGCAGTTCTTC. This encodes CASRGGAWNEQFF.

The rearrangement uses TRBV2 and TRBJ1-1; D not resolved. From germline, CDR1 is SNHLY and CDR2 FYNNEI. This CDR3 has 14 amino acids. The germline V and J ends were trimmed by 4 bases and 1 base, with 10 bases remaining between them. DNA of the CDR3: TGTGCCAGCAGTGCCCTGACGGCGAACACTGAAGCTTTCTTT. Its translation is CASSALTANTEAFF.